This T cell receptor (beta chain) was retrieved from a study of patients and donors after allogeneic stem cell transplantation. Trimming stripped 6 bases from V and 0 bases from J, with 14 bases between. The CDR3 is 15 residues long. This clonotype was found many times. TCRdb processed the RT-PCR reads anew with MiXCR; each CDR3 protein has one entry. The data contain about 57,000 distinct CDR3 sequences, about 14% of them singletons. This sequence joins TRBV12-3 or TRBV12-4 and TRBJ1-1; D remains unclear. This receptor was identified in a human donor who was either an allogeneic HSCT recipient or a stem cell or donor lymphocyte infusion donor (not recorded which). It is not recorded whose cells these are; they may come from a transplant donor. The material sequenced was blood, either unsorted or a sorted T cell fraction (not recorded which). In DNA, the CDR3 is TGTGCCAGCAGGACTCAACAGCTAATGAACACTGAAGCTTTCTTT. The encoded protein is CASRTQQLMNTEAFF.